The clone carrying this TCR beta chain was detected ten times or more. Its matching antigen is unknown. The germline CDR1 and CDR2 sequences are PRHDT and FYEKMQ (reference sequence). The CDR3 loop spans 16 amino acids. Between the trimmed V and J ends, which lost 5 bases and 6 bases, there was a span of 22 bases. The data belong to a study of HIV-infected patients and healthy controls. Findings of the study overall: In HIV-infected patients, the apparent post-therapy Gini index recovery did not replicate in size-matched data. HIV-infected repertoires had significantly higher mean Gini indices than controls, possibly reflecting oligoclonality.

450 to 600 ng RNA was reverse transcribed with alpha and beta constant-region primers. Using multiplexing indices, alpha and beta chain libraries were generated apart by chain-specific third strand synthesis. TCRdb processed the 5' RACE reads anew with MiXCR; each CDR3 protein has one entry. The sample records under 20,000 distinct CDR3 sequences, 8% to 10% being singletons. Whole blood was used without fractionation, so all unsorted peripheral T cells were included. Sequences were obtained from blood. This sequence joins TRBV13 and TRBJ1-2; D uncertain. This receptor was taken from an adult in good health. The CDR3 nucleotides read TGTGCCAGCAGCCAAGTGGGGAGAGGGATGGTGCATGGCTACACCTTC. This encodes CASSQVGRGMVHGYTF.